A selection of T cell receptor beta chains follows, all from one sample in a study of cytomegalovirus exposure and HLA in healthy donors. TCRdb's table, derived via immunoSEQ multiplex PCR, lists solely in-frame clones and lacks some. Among just under 150,000 clones listed, roughly 89% were seen once. The source material was PBMCs. Source of these receptors: a man between 18 and 35 years old in good health and CMV-seropositive. The CDR3 runs from the conserved cysteine through the conserved F or W. Each record gives: J gene, D gene, clone size, V gene, CDR3 protein, CDR3 DNA. A D gene is named only where the DNA matches it firmly. Part of the rows lack a size; the others show once, few, many or a class for expanded clones.

TRBJ2-7,TRBD2,.,TRBV11-2,CASSPRRASGSEQYF,TGTGCCAGCAGCCCTAGGAGGGCTAGCGGGAGCGAGCAGTACTTC
TRBJ2-2,.,.,TRBV6-5,CASSYSLSTGELFF,TGTGCCAGCAGTTATTCCCTATCTACCGGGGAGCTGTTTTTT
TRBJ2-7,.,.,TRBV5-1,CASRRDSFYYEQYF,TGCGCCAGCAGGAGGGACTCCTTCTACTACGAGCAGTACTTC
TRBJ1-4,TRBD1,.,TRBV27,CASQNRGTEKLFF,TGTGCCAGCCAAAACAGGGGGACTGAAAAACTGTTTTTT
TRBJ2-4,TRBD2,.,TRBV9,CASSKTSGGPNLAKNIQYF,TGTGCCAGCAGCAAGACTAGCGGGGGACCGAACCTAGCCAAAAACATTCAGTACTTC
TRBJ2-7,.,.,TRBV5-6,CASSSDGISYEQYF,TGTGCCAGCAGCTCGGACGGGATATCCTACGAGCAGTACTTC
TRBJ2-1,.,.,TRBV7-3,CASSLERPNEQFF,TGTGCCAGCAGCTTAGAGAGGCCGAATGAGCAGTTCTTC
TRBJ1-1,TRBD1,.,TRBV5-1,CASSSGQGTEAFF,TGCGCCAGCAGCTCGGGACAGGGCACTGAAGCTTTCTTT
TRBJ2-7,.,.,TRBV30,CAWSYDSRFEQYF,TGTGCCTGGAGTTATGACAGCCGTTTCGAGCAGTACTTC
TRBJ1-4,.,.,TRBV6-1,CASSEQGVAYEKLFF,TGTGCCAGCAGTGAACAAGGGGTAGCATATGAAAAACTGTTTTTT
TRBJ1-4,.,.,TRBV30,CAWSPSGRNHEKLFF,TGTGCCTGGAGTCCCTCCGGGAGGAATCATGAAAAACTGTTTTTT
TRBJ1-4,TRBD1,once,TRBV6-6,CASRGQGYEKLFF,TGTGCCAGCAGGGGACAGGGCTATGAAAAACTGTTTTTT
TRBJ1-1,.,once,TRBV19,CASTPGRGRRTTEAFF,TGTGCCAGTACCCCTGGGAGGGGACGGAGAACGACTGAAGCTTTCTTT
TRBJ2-2,TRBD1,.,TRBV7-3,CASSPDRVGTGELFF,TGTGCCAGCAGCCCTGACAGGGTCGGCACCGGGGAGCTGTTTTTT
TRBJ2-7,.,.,TRBV5-1,CASSAGGGYEQYF,TGCGCCAGCAGCGCTGGAGGCGGCTACGAGCAGTACTTC
TRBJ1-5,TRBD1,once,TRBV6-7,CASIKGDRSLLNQPQHF,TGTGCCAGCATCAAAGGGGACAGGAGCCTCCTCAATCAGCCCCAGCATTTT
TRBJ2-2,.,.,TRBV2,CAKLLNTGELFF,TGTGCCAAACTACTGAACACCGGGGAGCTGTTTTTT
TRBJ1-5,TRBD1,.,TRBV7-9,CAIATGEGNQPQHF,TGTGCCATCGCGACAGGGGAGGGCAATCAGCCCCAGCATTTT
TRBJ2-6,.,once,TRBV19,CASSLGGSGANVLTF,TGTGCCAGTAGTCTTGGGGGGTCTGGGGCCAACGTCCTGACTTTC
TRBJ1-4,.,.,TRBV28,CASSEGPGEKLFF,TGTGCCAGCAGTGAGGGCCCCGGGGAAAAACTGTTTTTT
TRBJ1-5,.,.,TRBV6-5,CASRPGGAGNQPQHF,TGTGCCAGCAGACCCGGGGGGGCTGGCAATCAGCCCCAGCATTTT
TRBJ1-5,.,.,TRBV30,CAWSRLSNQPQHF,TGTGCCTGGAGTAGACTTAGCAATCAGCCCCAGCATTTT
TRBJ2-7,.,.,TRBV6-6,CASWGQAYEQYF,TGTGCCAGCTGGGGGCAGGCCTACGAGCAGTACTTC